This TCR beta chain was captured in a study of T-cell memory formation after mild COVID-19. Overall study context: Most TCR clusters belonged to a single donor.

CDR1 is MNHEY, CDR2 SMNVEV, per germline (reference sequence). The V end was cut by 6 bases, the J end by 6 bases, with 15 bases between. The CDR3 spans 13 residues. Constant-segment-primed 5'RACE gave TCR alpha and TCR beta cDNA libraries with sample barcodes and UMIs. TCRdb analysed the 5' RACE reads with MiXCR anew, one entry per CDR3 protein. This sample has fewer than 400,000 distinct CDR3 sequences, with approximately 15% found just once. The gene calls are TRBV27 and TRBJ2-7; D is unresolved. The sequenced sample consisted of PBMCs or a T cell subset sorted from them (not recorded which). This sequence was found in a man aged 18 to 35 who had mild COVID-19 (a few samples of this study predate the infection). Cell type and time point are not known. CDR3 region: CASSRTEIGEQYF. The CDR3, as DNA: TGTGCCAGCAGCCGAACGGAGATTGGCGAGCAGTACTTC.